Below are 25 T cell receptor beta chains sequenced from a single sample in a study of blood T cell repertoires in COVID-19. The table came from immunoSEQ multiplex PCR; TCRdb's copy has only in-frame clones and leaves some out. The data hold 100,000 or so clones, with around four fifths observed a single time. Sequenced: peripheral blood. The receptors were gathered from a man aged 70 or older with active or convalescent COVID-19.

This chain connects TRBV6-6 to TRBJ1-1; D call uncertain. Germline CDR1 MNHNY, CDR2 SVGAGI (reference sequence). This CDR3 spans 14 amino acids. Trimming took off 6 bases at V and 3 bases at J, with 14 bases between the two ends. The CDR3 spells CASRVTHGDTEAFF. The CDR3 DNA reads as TGTGCCAGCAGAGTTACCCACGGGGACACTGAAGCTTTCTTT.

The chain couples TRBV4-1 to TRBJ1-5; weak D call: TRBD1 (6 bases). The CDR3 is 17 amino acids. The V gene lost 0 bases and the J gene lost 6 bases, with 18 bases spanning the gap. Germline assignment: CDR1 MGHRA and CDR2 YSYEKL. CDR3 loop: CASSQDLIGGGGQPQHF. The DNA for the CDR3 is TGCGCCAGCAGCCAAGACCTGATCGGCGGGGGCGGTCAGCCCCAGCATTTT.

The chain combines TRBV7-2 with TRBJ1-2; D might be TRBD1 (6 bases). Germline loops: CDR1 SGHTA, CDR2 FQGNSA. With 5 bases removed from V and 3 bases from J, the gap between germline ends came to 10 bases. The CDR3 spans 13 residues. The CDR3 here is CASSPQGYYGYTF. DNA for the CDR3: TGTGCCAGCAGCCCACAGGGCTACTATGGCTACACCTTC.

V usage is TRBV29-1 and J usage is TRBJ1-5; weak D call: TRBD1 (5 bases). V lost 4 bases, J lost 0 bases, and 13 bases lay in between. The germline CDR1 and CDR2 sequences are SQVTM and ANQGSEA. The CDR3 is made up of 15 amino acids. This chain's CDR3 is CSVGGAGYSNQPQHF. Written as DNA, the CDR3 is TGCAGCGTTGGGGGCGCGGGGTATAGCAATCAGCCCCAGCATTTT.

The V gene is TRBV30, the J gene TRBJ1-1; D not resolved. The CDR3 is 12 residues long. Germline V lookup: CDR1 GTSNPN, CDR2 SVGIG (reference sequence). With 8 bases removed from V and 1 base from J, the gap between germline ends came to 11 bases. The CDR3 nucleotides are TGTGCCGCCGCGCGGGGGAACACTGAAGCTTTCTTT. This gives the protein CAAARGNTEAFF.

V gene TRBV7-2 combines with J gene TRBJ2-3, with 9 nucleotides matching TRBD2. This CDR3 region has 18 residues. Germline values: CDR1 SGHTA, CDR2 FQGNSA. With V trimmed by 0 bases and J by 5 bases, 12 bases remained unmatched. The CDR3 region is CASSLASSGTPEGDTQYF. CDR3 bases: TGTGCCAGCAGCTTAGCGTCTAGCGGGACCCCAGAGGGAGATACGCAGTATTTT.

J is TRBJ2-1 and V is TRBV14; 7 bases are shared with TRBD1. J lost 5 bases, V lost 4 bases, and 14 bases had no gene match. The CDR3 extends over 17 amino acids. The germline V gene encodes CDR1 SGHDN and CDR2 FVKESK. CDR3 nucleotide sequence: TGTGCCAGCAGCCGAGGTTTGGGGACAGTTAGCCACAATGAGCAGTTCTTC. This sequence encodes CASSRGLGTVSHNEQFF.

The chain carries TRBV5-4 and TRBJ2-7, with D unclear. Trimming took off 0 bases at V and 6 bases at J, with 13 bases between the two ends. The CDR3 loop spans 14 amino acids. In germline, CDR1 is SGHNT, CDR2 YYREEE (reference sequence). This CDR3 is CASSLGPVRSEQYF. CDR3 DNA: TGTGCCAGCAGCTTGGGCCCGGTTCGAAGCGAGCAGTACTTC.

This clone was observed a single time. V is TRBV19 and J is TRBJ1-5; D uncertain. Germline lookup yields CDR1 LNHDA and CDR2 SQIVND (reference sequence). V gave up 5 bases and J gave up 9 bases, with 11 bases separating them. CDR3 length equals 12 residues. The CDR3 DNA reads as TGTGCCAGTAGTCATGCCGGTGGGCCCCAGCATTTT. Translation gives CASSHAGGPQHF.

This clone was recorded once. This chain uses TRBV5-1 with TRBJ2-3, with D possibly TRBD2 on 6 matching bases. The ends were cut back, 7 bases at V and 0 bases at J, with 15 bases in the middle. The CDR3 consists of 15 residues. In germline, CDR1 is SGHRS, CDR2 YFSETQ. In nucleotides, the CDR3 is TGCGCCAGCTGGAAATCGAGCGGGAGCACAGATACGCAGTATTTT. This gives the protein CASWKSSGSTDTQYF. Full variable domain (rest looked up from reference TRBV5-1 and TRBJ2-3): KAGVTQTPRYLIKTRGQQVTLSCSPISGHRSVSWYQQTPGQGLQFLFEYFSETQRNKGNFPGRFSGRQFSNSRSEMNVSTLELGDSALYLCASWKSSGSTDTQYFGPGTRLTVL.

The gene calls are TRBV24-1 and TRBJ1-2; TRBD1 is a possible D gene (5 bases). Per the germline V gene, CDR1 is KGHDR and CDR2 is SFDVKD. The CDR3 has 16 residues. V gave up 3 bases and J gave up 4 bases, with 17 bases separating them. The CDR3 region has the DNA TGTGCCACCAGTGATCCGTTCAGCAGGGCCATCTATGGCTACACCTTC. Amino acid sequence: CATSDPFSRAIYGYTF.

The gene calls are TRBV28 and TRBJ2-4, with D possibly matching TRBD2 (5 bases). The CDR3 contains 16 residues. The germline V gene has CDR1 MDHEN and CDR2 SYDVKM. The germline V and J ends were trimmed by 2 bases and 6 bases, with 17 bases remaining between them. In nucleotides, the CDR3 is TGTGCCAGCAGTTTACCGGGCTCTGGACGGGGAAACATTCAGTACTTC. This translates into CASSLPGSGRGNIQYF.

The V and J genes are TRBV23-1 and TRBJ1-5, with a tentative D call TRBD1 (6 bases). TRBV23-1 is reported as an ORF; its role is uncertain. Trimming removed 2 bases from V and 2 bases from J, with 16 bases in between. This CDR3 is built from 17 residues. The DNA of the CDR3 is TGCGCCAGCAGTCAAGCAACCGGGACACACGGCAATCAGCCCCAGCATTTT. It translates to CASSQATGTHGNQPQHF.

The chain recombines TRBV30 with TRBJ1-6, with TRBD1 matching over 8 bases. The J segment lost 7 bases and the V segment lost 5 bases, leaving 7 bases of the junction unmatched. The CDR3 extends over 14 amino acids. Looked up from germline, CDR1 is GTSNPN and CDR2 is SVGIG (reference sequence). CDR3 in DNA: TGTGCCTGGGAATCCGGGACAGGAAATTCACCCCTCCACTTT. Protein: CAWESGTGNSPLHF.

This clone came up once. The rearrangement joins TRBV7-9 to TRBJ1-2; 8 positions match TRBD1. Germline CDR1 reads SEHNR; CDR2 reads FQNEAQ (reference sequence). J gave up 4 bases and V 3 bases, and 1 base lay outside the gene matches. This CDR3 contains 13 residues. CDR3 region: CASSLGQVYGYTF. In DNA, the CDR3 is TGTGCCAGCAGCTTGGGACAGGTCTATGGCTACACCTTC.

Written as DNA, the CDR3 is TGTGCCATCAGTGAGTCGAGGGTCTTCCAAGAGCAGTACTTC. It encodes CAISESRVFQEQYF. The chain couples TRBV10-3 to TRBJ2-7, with D possibly being TRBD2 (5 bases). The germline V gene has CDR1 ENHRY and CDR2 SYGVKD. V was trimmed by 0 bases and J by 7 bases, leaving 13 bases between them. CDR3 length equals 14 residues.

This clone was counted once. V usage is TRBV7-9 and J usage is TRBJ2-2; maybe TRBD1 (6 bases). V lost 4 bases to trimming and J lost 5 bases, with 11 bases between them. Per germline, CDR1 SEHNR and CDR2 FQNEAQ (reference sequence). The CDR3 loop spans 14 amino acids. The CDR3 bases are TGTGCCAGCAGCTCAGGGGAAGTAACCGGGGAGCTGTTTTTT. Translated, it gives CASSSGEVTGELFF. The variable domain in full, with the rest retrieved from reference TRBV7-9 and TRBJ2-2, is DTGVSQNPRHKITKRGQNVTFRCDPISEHNRLYWYRQTLGQGPEFLTYFQNEAQLEKSRLLSDRFSAERPKGSFSTLEIQRTEQGDSAMYLCASSSGEVTGELFFGEGSRLTVL.

J is TRBJ1-2 and V is TRBV27; D call uncertain. Trimming took off 7 bases at V and 7 bases at J, with 22 bases between the two ends. The germline V gene has CDR1 MNHEY and CDR2 SMNVEV (reference sequence). The CDR3 runs to 15 residues. The CDR3 protein is CASTLNRQAGGGYTF. As DNA, the CDR3 is TGTGCCAGCACCCTAAATAGGCAGGCTGGAGGTGGCTACACCTTC.

Only a few counts were recorded for this clone. The V gene is TRBV2, the J gene TRBJ2-7, with 10 bases identical to TRBD1. This CDR3 has 14 amino acids. Germline CDR1 and CDR2: SNHLY and FYNNEI. With 6 bases clipped from V and 5 bases from J, the junction kept 7 bases outside the gene matches. CDR3 residues: CASRDGQGDHEQYF. The CDR3 nucleotides read TGTGCCAGCAGGGACGGACAGGGGGACCACGAGCAGTACTTC.

The V and J genes are TRBV7-2 and TRBJ2-1, with D possibly matching TRBD1 (5 bases). CDR3 length: 15 amino acids. The V end was cut by 3 bases, the J end by 3 bases, with 12 bases between. Germline lookup yields CDR1 SGHTA and CDR2 FQGNSA. The CDR3 sequence is CASSFRIDSYNEQFF. In DNA form, the CDR3 reads TGTGCCAGCAGCTTTCGGATCGACAGCTACAATGAGCAGTTCTTC. The variable domain in full, with the rest retrieved from reference TRBV7-2 and TRBJ2-1, is GAGVSQSPSNKVTEKGKDVELRCDPISGHTALYWYRQSLGQGLEFLIYFQGNSAPDKSGLPSDRFSAERTGGSVSTLTIQRTQQEDSAVYLCASSFRIDSYNEQFFGPGTRLTVL.

This chain joins TRBV7-7 and TRBJ2-1, with 7 bases matching TRBD1. The V gene end was trimmed by 6 bases and the J gene end by 9 bases; junction bases not matched to a gene: 8. Germline V gene lookup returns CDR1 SSHAT and CDR2 FNYEAQ (reference sequence). The CDR3 is 13 amino acids. CDR3 protein: CASSPDRVGEQFF. CDR3 DNA sequence: TGTGCCAGCAGTCCCGACAGGGTCGGTGAGCAGTTCTTC.

The chain combines TRBV4-3 with TRBJ2-5, with 9 bases lining up with TRBD2. Per the germline V gene, CDR1 is LGHNA and CDR2 is YSLEER. The J segment lost 4 bases and the V segment lost 4 bases, leaving 10 bases of the junction unmatched. The CDR3 is 16 residues long. The CDR3 loop reads CASSLLSSGTPETQYF. The CDR3 DNA sequence: TGCGCCAGCAGCCTTTTGTCTAGCGGGACACCAGAGACCCAGTACTTC.

This clone was counted only a few times. This chain connects TRBV5-1 to TRBJ1-4; 7 bases align to TRBD1. After removal of 6 bases from V and 3 bases from J, the junction contained 8 bases not matched to a gene. The CDR3 has 15 residues. Germline CDR1 and CDR2: SGHRS and YFSETQ. In DNA form, the CDR3 reads TGCGCCAGCACTAAGAACAGGGGCTCTAATGAAAAACTGTTTTTT. This translates into CASTKNRGSNEKLFF.

The chain employs TRBV6-5 and TRBJ2-1; D possibly corresponds to TRBD2 (6 bases). Deletions cut 10 bases from V and 7 bases from J, with 20 bases between. Germline V CDR1 and CDR2: MNHEY, SVGAGI. The CDR3 totals 14 residues. The CDR3 DNA reads as TGTGCCACCGCCCCGGAGGGCCCCGGGAATGAGCAGTTCTTC. This gives the protein CATAPEGPGNEQFF.

The chain is built from TRBV2 and TRBJ1-2; perhaps TRBD1 as D (6 bases). CDR1 is SNHLY and CDR2 is FYNNEI in the germline V gene. Trimming stripped 5 bases from V and 4 bases from J, with 17 bases between. The CDR3 is made up of 15 amino acids. CDR3 in DNA: TGTGCCAGCAGTATGGACAGCCGGCACGGCTATGGCTACACCTTC. This encodes CASSMDSRHGYGYTF.